This is a list of T cell receptor beta chains from one sample in a study of blood T cells in healthy people across ages. Each CDR3 protein is one row after TCRdb ran MiXCR on the 5' RACE reads. The data show about 1.4 million distinct CDR3 sequences, roughly 64% seen once. Sequencing was done on a sample of blood. These receptor sequences come from a man aged 18 to 35 in good health. CDR3s include the opening cysteine and the closing phenylalanine or tryptophan. The D gene is left open where the match is weak. The size entry is marked missing in some rows and otherwise reads once, few, many or a size class.

TRBJ2-7 TRBV4-1 TRBD1 - TGCGCCAGCAGCCAATCACGGACAGGAAACTACGAGCAGTACTTC CASSQSRTGNYEQYF
TRBJ2-5 TRBV7-9 - - TGTGCCAGCAGCTTCCCTGGCGGGGATTACCAAGAGACCCAGTACTTC CASSFPGGDYQETQYF
TRBJ2-3 TRBV7-2 - few TGTGCCAGCAGCTTAGACTACCGGGAGTGGGATACGCAGTATTTT CASSLDYREWDTQYF
TRBJ2-1 TRBV4-1 TRBD2 - TGCGCCAGCAGCCAAGCTAGCGGGTTTAACAATGAGCAGTTCTTC CASSQASGFNNEQFF
TRBJ1-1 TRBV2 - - TGTGCCAGCAGTGAAGATAGGCCTGAAGCTTTCTTT CASSEDRPEAFF
TRBJ2-7 TRBV4-1 - - TGCGCCAGCAGCCAAGTGTTATGGGCAGGGTCTAAGGACGAGCAGTACTTC CASSQVLWAGSKDEQYF
TRBJ1-4 TRBV3-1 - - TGTGCCAGCAGCCAGGGATATCCCGGGACACTTAATGAAAAACTGTTTTTT CASSQGYPGTLNEKLFF
TRBJ2-1 TRBV12-3/TRBV12-4 TRBD2 - TGTGCCAGCAGTTCCCCTAATAGCGGGAGCTACAATGAGCAGTTCTTC CASSSPNSGSYNEQFF
TRBJ2-1 TRBV30 - - TGTGCCTGTTCCCGGGACTCCTACAATGAGCAGTTCTTC CACSRDSYNEQFF
TRBJ1-4 TRBV28 - few TGTGCCAGCAGTCAGTACAGGTCCCATAATGAAAAACTGTTTTTT CASSQYRSHNEKLFF
TRBJ1-2 TRBV20-1 - once TGCAGCACCGCCGGGGCTAACTATAGCTACACCTTC CSTAGANYSYTF
TRBJ1-2 TRBV29-1 - - TGCAGCGTTGAAGAGAGAGCTAACTATGGCTACACCTTC CSVEERANYGYTF
TRBJ2-1 TRBV7-2 TRBD2 few TGTGCCAGCAGCTCAGACCTCGGGGGGTACAATGAGCAGTTCTTC CASSSDLGGYNEQFF
TRBJ2-7 TRBV5-1 - - TGCGCCACCAGACCGGGACCCACGACGGTCCAGCTTAGCTCCTACGAGCAGTACTTC CATRPGPTTVQLSSYEQYF
TRBJ1-5 TRBV6-2/TRBV6-3 - - TGTGCCAGCACTGAGTGGGACTCCCGGGGGAAGCCCCAGCATTTT CASTEWDSRGKPQHF
TRBJ2-7 TRBV7-9 - once TGTGCCAGCAGCTTAAGGGCTAATTCGGGACAAGGAACTTACGAGCAGTACTTC CASSLRANSGQGTYEQYF
TRBJ2-7 TRBV20-1 - - TGCAGTGCTAGTTCACTTGAGTCCTACGAGCAGTACTTC CSASSLESYEQYF
TRBJ2-1 TRBV7-2 TRBD2 - TGTGCCAGCAGCTTTCGTCACAGCGGGGGGGCTGGTGAGCAGTTCTTC CASSFRHSGGAGEQFF
TRBJ1-2 TRBV7-9 - few TGTGCCAGCAGCTTAGGCCCTAAGGGCTACACCTTC CASSLGPKGYTF
TRBJ1-4 TRBV3-1 - - TGTGCCAGCAGCCAAATCCGAGGCACTAATGAAAAACTGTTTTTT CASSQIRGTNEKLFF
TRBJ2-5 TRBV12-3/TRBV12-4 TRBD2 - TGTGCCAGCAGTTTAGGCACCACTCCGGGGGGAGAGACCCAGTACTTC CASSLGTTPGGETQYF
TRBJ2-1 TRBV4-1 - - TGCGCCAGCAGCCAAGGCCCTCCCATTAGCAATGAGCAGTTCTTC CASSQGPPISNEQFF
TRBJ2-1 TRBV6-6 - - TGTGCCAGTCGATCGACGGGGGACCGACTGTACAATGAGCAGTTCTTC CASRSTGDRLYNEQFF
TRBJ2-1 TRBV25-1 - - TGTGCCAGCGAACGGACAGCCATCGTCTCCTACAATGAGCAGTTCTTC CASERTAIVSYNEQFF
TRBJ2-1 TRBV15 TRBD2 - TGTGCCACCAGCTATTTCGGACTAGCGGGAACCGATGAGCAGTTCTTC CATSYFGLAGTDEQFF
TRBJ2-1 TRBV4-1 TRBD1 - TGCGCCAGCAGCAGGATCGGACAGGGGGTTGAGCAGTTCTTC CASSRIGQGVEQFF
TRBJ1-2 TRBV4-1 - - TGCGCCAGCAGCCTATTGGGTGCATCTGGCTACACCTTC CASSLLGASGYTF
TRBJ1-5 TRBV2 - once TGTGCCAGCAAGGACATCCAGAGCAATCAGCCCCAGCATTTT CASKDIQSNQPQHF
TRBJ1-2 TRBV20-1 TRBD1 - TGCAGTGCTAGTGGGACAGGGCAAACCCCTAACTATGGCTACACCTTC CSASGTGQTPNYGYTF
TRBJ2-3 TRBV5-1 TRBD2 - TGCGCCAGCAGCTTGGTCTTACGCGGGGCGGGAGGCACAGATACGCAGTATTTT CASSLVLRGAGGTDTQYF
TRBJ1-1 TRBV5-1 - - TGCGCCAGCAGCTTGGTCATCGGCGCCACTGAAGCTTTCTTT CASSLVIGATEAFF
TRBJ2-3 TRBV4-3 - - TGCGCCAGCAGCCAAGATTCAGCGGCCGCCACAGATACGCAGTATTTT CASSQDSAAATDTQYF
TRBJ1-6 TRBV30 - - TGTGCCTGGAGTGTACTGGTCAACGTATATAATTCACCCCTCCACTTT CAWSVLVNVYNSPLHF
TRBJ2-2 TRBV7-9 - - TGTGCATTCAGGGATAACACCGGGGAGCTGTTTTTT CAFRDNTGELFF
TRBJ2-7 TRBV7-8 TRBD2 - TGTGCCAGCAGCAAGCTAGCGGGCCGACCCCTGGGGCAGTACTTC CASSKLAGRPLGQYF
TRBJ2-3 TRBV4-2 TRBD2 - TGTGCCAGCAGCCAAGTCCAAATACCTGGACTAGCGGGCCCGCTTAGCACAGATACGCAGTATTTT CASSQVQIPGLAGPLSTDTQYF
TRBJ2-6 TRBV13 - - TGTGCCAGCAGCTTAGAAGGGTACTCTGGGGCCAACGTCCTGACTTTC CASSLEGYSGANVLTF
TRBJ2-7 TRBV7-2 - - TGTGCCAGCAGCTTACTACCGGAGATGGTCTACGAGCAGTACTTC CASSLLPEMVYEQYF
TRBJ2-7 TRBV13 - - TGTGCCAGCAGCGTTACCGGGATAACCTACGAGCAGTACTTC CASSVTGITYEQYF
TRBJ2-5 TRBV29-1 - few TGCAGCGTCCCCCACGCTAGCCCTGATTCGGCCCAGTACTTC CSVPHASPDSAQYF
TRBJ2-3 TRBV9 - - TGTGCCAGCAGCCCTCGCGGGTCAGGTACGCAGTATTTT CASSPRGSGTQYF